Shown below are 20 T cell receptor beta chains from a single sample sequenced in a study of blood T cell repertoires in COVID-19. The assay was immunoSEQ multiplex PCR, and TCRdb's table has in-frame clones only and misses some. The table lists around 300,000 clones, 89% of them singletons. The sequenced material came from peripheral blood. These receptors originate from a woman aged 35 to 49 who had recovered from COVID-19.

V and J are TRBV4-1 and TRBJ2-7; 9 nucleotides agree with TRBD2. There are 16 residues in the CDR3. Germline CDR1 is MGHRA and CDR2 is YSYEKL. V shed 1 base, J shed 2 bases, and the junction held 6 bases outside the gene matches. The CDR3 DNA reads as TGCGCCAGCAGCCAAGCACCGGGACTAGCAGCCTACGAGCAGTACTTC. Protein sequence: CASSQAPGLAAYEQYF.

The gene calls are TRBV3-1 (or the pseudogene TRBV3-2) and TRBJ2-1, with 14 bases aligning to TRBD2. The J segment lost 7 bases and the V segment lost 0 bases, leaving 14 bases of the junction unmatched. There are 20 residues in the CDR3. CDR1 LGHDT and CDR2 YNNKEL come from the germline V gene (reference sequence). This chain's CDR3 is CASSQDAVVRGTSGRNEQFF. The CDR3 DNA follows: TGTGCCAGCAGCCAAGATGCAGTGGTGAGAGGGACTAGCGGGAGAAATGAGCAGTTCTTC.

CDR3 sequence (DNA): TGTGCCAGCAGCGGGACTAGCGGGAGAGATACGCAGTATTTT. Translated, it gives CASSGTSGRDTQYF. The rearrangement joins TRBV2 to TRBJ2-3; 14 positions match TRBD2. V dropped 6 bases and J dropped 5; count of bases not matched to a gene: 1. The CDR3 runs to 14 residues. Per germline, CDR1 SNHLY and CDR2 FYNNEI.

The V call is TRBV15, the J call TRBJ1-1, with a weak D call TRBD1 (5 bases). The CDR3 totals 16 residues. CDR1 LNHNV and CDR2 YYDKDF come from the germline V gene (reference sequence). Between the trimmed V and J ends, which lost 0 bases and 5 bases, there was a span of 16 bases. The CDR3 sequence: CATSRDRVGEETEAFF. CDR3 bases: TGTGCCACCAGCAGAGATCGGGTAGGGGAGGAAACTGAAGCTTTCTTT.

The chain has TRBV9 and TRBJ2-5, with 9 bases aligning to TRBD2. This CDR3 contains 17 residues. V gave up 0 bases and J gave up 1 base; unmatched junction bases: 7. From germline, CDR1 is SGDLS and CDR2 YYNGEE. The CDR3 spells CASSVGAREGLQETQYF. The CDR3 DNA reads TGTGCCAGCAGCGTAGGGGCGCGGGAGGGCCTCCAAGAGACCCAGTACTTC.

CDR3 region: CASSYRLATAYEQYF. The CDR3 region has the DNA TGTGCCAGCAGTTACCGGCTAGCGACCGCCTACGAGCAGTACTTC. This rearrangement joins TRBV6-2 or TRBV6-3 to TRBJ2-7; a possible D gene is TRBD2 (6 bases). With 2 bases removed from V and 2 bases from J, the gap between germline ends came to 13 bases. Germline lookup yields CDR1 MNHEY and CDR2 SVGEGT. This CDR3 region has 15 residues.

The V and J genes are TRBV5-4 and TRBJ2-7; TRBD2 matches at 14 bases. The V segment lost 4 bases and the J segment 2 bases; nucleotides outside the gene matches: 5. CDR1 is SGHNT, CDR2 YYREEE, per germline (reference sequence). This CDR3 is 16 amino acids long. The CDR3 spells CASSQTSGRVAYEQYF. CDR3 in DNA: TGTGCCAGCAGCCAGACTAGCGGGAGGGTTGCCTACGAGCAGTACTTC. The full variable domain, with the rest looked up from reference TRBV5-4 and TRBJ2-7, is ETGVTQSPTHLIKTRGQQVTLRCSSQSGHNTVSWYQQALGQGPQFIFQYYREEENGRGNFPPRFSGLQFPNYSSELNVNALELDDSALYLCASSQTSGRVAYEQYFGPGTRLTVT.

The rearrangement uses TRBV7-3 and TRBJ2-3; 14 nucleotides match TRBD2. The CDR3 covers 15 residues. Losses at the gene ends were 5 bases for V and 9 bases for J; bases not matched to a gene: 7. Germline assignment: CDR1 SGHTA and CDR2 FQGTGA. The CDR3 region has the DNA TGTGCCAGCAGCCGCGGGACTAGCGGGAGTTACACGCAGTATTTT. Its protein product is CASSRGTSGSYTQYF.

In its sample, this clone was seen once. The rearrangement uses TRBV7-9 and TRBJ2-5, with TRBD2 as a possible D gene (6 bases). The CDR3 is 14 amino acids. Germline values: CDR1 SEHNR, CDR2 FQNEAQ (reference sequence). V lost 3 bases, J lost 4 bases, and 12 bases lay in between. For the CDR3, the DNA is TGTGCCAGCAGCTTCGGTGGAGGGTCAGAGACCCAGTACTTC. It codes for CASSFGGGSETQYF.

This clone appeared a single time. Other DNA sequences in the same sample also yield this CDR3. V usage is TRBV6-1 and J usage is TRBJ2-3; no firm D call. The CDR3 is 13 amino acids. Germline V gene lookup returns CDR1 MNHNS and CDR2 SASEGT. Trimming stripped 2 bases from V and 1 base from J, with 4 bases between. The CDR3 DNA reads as TGTGCCAGCAGTGAACGGGGCACAGATACGCAGTATTTT. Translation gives CASSERGTDTQYF.

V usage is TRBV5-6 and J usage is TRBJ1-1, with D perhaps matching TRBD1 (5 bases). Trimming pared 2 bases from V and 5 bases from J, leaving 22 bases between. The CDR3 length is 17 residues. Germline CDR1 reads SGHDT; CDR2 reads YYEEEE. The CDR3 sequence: CASSFTPFRGPQTEAFF. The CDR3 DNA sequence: TGTGCCAGCAGCTTCACACCTTTTAGGGGCCCGCAGACTGAAGCTTTCTTT.

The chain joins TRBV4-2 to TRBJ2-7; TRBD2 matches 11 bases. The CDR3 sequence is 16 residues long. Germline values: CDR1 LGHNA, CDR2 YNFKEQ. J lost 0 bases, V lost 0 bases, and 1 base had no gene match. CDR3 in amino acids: CASSQDTSGGSYEQYF. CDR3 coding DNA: TGTGCCAGCAGCCAAGATACTAGCGGGGGCTCCTACGAGCAGTACTTC.

The CDR3 sequence: CASSQEGLAYEQYF. DNA of the CDR3: TGTGCCAGCAGCCAAGAGGGACTAGCCTACGAGCAGTACTTC. V and J are TRBV4-2 and TRBJ2-7; 8 nucleotides match TRBD2. With V trimmed by 0 bases and J by 2 bases, 0 bases remained unmatched. CDR3 size: 14 residues. Germline V gene sequence: CDR1 LGHNA, CDR2 YNFKEQ.

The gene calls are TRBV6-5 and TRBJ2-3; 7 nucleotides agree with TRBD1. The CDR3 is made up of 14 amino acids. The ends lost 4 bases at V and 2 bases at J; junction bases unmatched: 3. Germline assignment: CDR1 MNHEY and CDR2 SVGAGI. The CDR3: CASSSRGNTDTQYF. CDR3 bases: TGTGCCAGCAGTTCCAGGGGGAACACAGATACGCAGTATTTT.

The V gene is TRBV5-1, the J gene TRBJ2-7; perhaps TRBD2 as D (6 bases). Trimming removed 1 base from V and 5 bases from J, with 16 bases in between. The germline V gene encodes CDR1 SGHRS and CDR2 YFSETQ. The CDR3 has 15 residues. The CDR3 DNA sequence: TGCGCCAGCAGCTTGTTAGCAGGGAGGCCGCACGAGCAGTACTTC. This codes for CASSLLAGRPHEQYF.

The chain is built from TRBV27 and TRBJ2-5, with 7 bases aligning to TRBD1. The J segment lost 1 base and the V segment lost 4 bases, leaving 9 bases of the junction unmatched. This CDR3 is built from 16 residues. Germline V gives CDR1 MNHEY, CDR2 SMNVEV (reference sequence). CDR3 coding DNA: TGTGCCAGCAGTTACATACAGGGACAGCCCCAAGAGACCCAGTACTTC. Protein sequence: CASSYIQGQPQETQYF.

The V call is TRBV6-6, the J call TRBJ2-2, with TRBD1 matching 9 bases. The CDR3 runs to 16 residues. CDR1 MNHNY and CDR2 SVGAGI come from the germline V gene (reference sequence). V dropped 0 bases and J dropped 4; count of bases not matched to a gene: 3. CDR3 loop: CASSYSPGQGTGELFF. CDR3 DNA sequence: TGTGCCAGCAGTTACTCTCCGGGACAGGGCACCGGGGAGCTGTTTTTT.

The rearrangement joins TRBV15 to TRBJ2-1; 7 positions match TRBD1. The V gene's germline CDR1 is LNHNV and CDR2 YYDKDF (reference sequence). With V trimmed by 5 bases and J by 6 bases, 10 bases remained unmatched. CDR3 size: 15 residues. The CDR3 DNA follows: TGTGCCACCAGCCCAGGGGGTAGTTCCCCCAATGAGCAGTTCTTC. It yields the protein CATSPGGSSPNEQFF.

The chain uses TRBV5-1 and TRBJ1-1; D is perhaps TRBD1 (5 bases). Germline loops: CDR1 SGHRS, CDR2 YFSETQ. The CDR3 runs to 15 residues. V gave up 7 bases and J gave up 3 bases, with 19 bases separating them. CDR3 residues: CASSRFVQADTEAFF. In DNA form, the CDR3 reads TGCGCCAGCTCCCGTTTCGTACAGGCGGACACTGAAGCTTTCTTT.

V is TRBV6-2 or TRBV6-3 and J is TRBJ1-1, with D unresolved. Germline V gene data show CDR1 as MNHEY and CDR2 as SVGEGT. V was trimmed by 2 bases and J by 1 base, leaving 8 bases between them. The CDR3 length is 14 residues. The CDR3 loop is CASSYAGRNTEAFF. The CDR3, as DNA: TGTGCCAGCAGTTACGCGGGGAGGAACACTGAAGCTTTCTTT.